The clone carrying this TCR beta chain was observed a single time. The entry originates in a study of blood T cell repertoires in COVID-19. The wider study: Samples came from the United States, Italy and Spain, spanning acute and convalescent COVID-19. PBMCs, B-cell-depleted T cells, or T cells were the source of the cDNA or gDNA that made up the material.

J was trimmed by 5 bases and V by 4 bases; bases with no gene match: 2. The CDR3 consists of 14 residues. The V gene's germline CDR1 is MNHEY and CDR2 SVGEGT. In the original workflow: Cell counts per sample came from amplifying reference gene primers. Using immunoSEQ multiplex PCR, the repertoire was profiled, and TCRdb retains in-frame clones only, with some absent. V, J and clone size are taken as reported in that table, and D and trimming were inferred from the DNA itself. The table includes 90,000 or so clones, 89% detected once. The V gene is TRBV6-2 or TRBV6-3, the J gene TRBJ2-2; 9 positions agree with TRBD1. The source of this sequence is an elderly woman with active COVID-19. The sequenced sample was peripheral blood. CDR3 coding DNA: TGTGCCAGCAGTTCCGGACAGGGGACCGGGGAGCTGTTTTTT. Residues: CASSSGQGTGELFF.